This T cell receptor (beta chain) was sequenced during a study of shared clonotypes between healthy human individuals. General study findings and limits: In the sorted subsets, rarefaction showed sequencing was incomplete despite large depth.

Data came from immunoSEQ multiplex PCR; TCRdb stores just in-frame clones and leaves some out. The repertoire includes about 1.5 million clones, approximately 98% of them detected once, and 0.45% sits in the top ten. To note about this clone: The antigen is not known.

The CDR3 is 15 amino acids. CDR1 SGHRS and CDR2 YFSETQ come from the germline V gene. V was clipped by 4 bases and J by 0 bases, with 11 bases between them. The genes are TRBV5-1 and TRBJ2-1; D unclear. The clonotype originates from a man aged 30 to 39 in good health. The sequenced sample consisted of naive CD4+ T cells sorted from blood. Subset specified: CD45RA+ positively selected. The CDR3 spells CASSSEISSYNEQFF. Here the CDR3 DNA reads TGCGCCAGCAGCAGTGAGATAAGCTCCTACAATGAGCAGTTCTTC.